This is a list of T cell receptor beta chains from one sample in a study of PD-1 blockade in classical Hodgkin lymphoma. Some clones are missing from TCRdb's copy, which holds only in-frame ones; the method was immunoSEQ multiplex PCR. The table lists around 30,000 clones, around 89% of them singletons, with 0.22% in the top ten. Source material: CD4+ T cells from blood. Every receptor here comes from a human donor with classical Hodgkin lymphoma. The CDR3 runs from the conserved cysteine through the conserved F or W. Each record gives: clone size, D gene, J gene, V gene, CDR3 protein, CDR3 DNA. A D gene is named only where the DNA matches it firmly. Clone size appears in some rows only: once, few, many, or a class for an expanded clone.

NA | TRBD1 | TRBJ2-5 | TRBV7-9 | CASSLDSGQGKETQYF | TGTGCCAGCAGCTTAGATTCTGGACAGGGGAAAGAGACCCAGTACTTC
NA | NA | TRBJ2-7 | TRBV6-5 | CASSYLPGTRSYEQYF | TGTGCCAGCAGTTACCTCCCCGGCACCCGGTCCTACGAGCAGTACTTC
NA | NA | TRBJ1-4 | TRBV25-1 | CASSPPSEEKLFF | TGTGCCAGCAGTCCCCCATCCGAGGAAAAACTGTTTTTT
once | NA | TRBJ2-5 | TRBV5-1 | CASSLGVGGQETQYF | TGCGCCAGCAGCTTGGGAGTGGGGGGCCAAGAGACCCAGTACTTC
NA | NA | TRBJ2-1 | TRBV14 | CASSHWDGNYNEQFF | TGTGCCAGCAGCCATTGGGACGGAAACTACAATGAGCAGTTCTTC
NA | NA | TRBJ1-1 | TRBV6-5 | CASSRQANTEAFF | TGTGCCAGCTCTAGACAGGCAAACACTGAAGCTTTCTTT
NA | TRBD1 | TRBJ2-3 | TRBV5-4 | CASSWGGGTGVDTQYF | TGTGCCAGCAGCTGGGGAGGTGGGACAGGGGTAGATACGCAGTATTTT
NA | TRBD1 | TRBJ2-1 | TRBV5-6 | CASSSPDRVYNEQFF | TGTGCCAGCAGCTCCCCCGACAGGGTCTACAATGAGCAGTTCTTC
NA | TRBD1 | TRBJ1-2 | TRBV10-3 | CAIRERGTGTDFYRYTF | TGTGCCATCAGGGAGCGGGGGACCGGGACAGACTTTTATCGCTACACCTTC
NA | NA | TRBJ2-7 | TRBV7-9 | CASSSWAGSYEQYF | TGTGCCAGCAGCTCCTGGGCGGGTTCCTACGAGCAGTACTTC
NA | NA | TRBJ1-2 | TRBV7-2 | CASSPGFGYTF | TGTGCCAGCAGCCCAGGGTTTGGCTACACCTTC
NA | NA | TRBJ1-3 | TRBV18 | CASSPTTGSTGNTIYF | TGTGCCAGCTCACCGACCACAGGGAGTACTGGAAACACCATATATTTT
NA | NA | TRBJ2-5 | TRBV7-8 | CASSPSGETQYF | TGTGCCAGCAGCCCGAGTGGAGAGACCCAGTACTTC
NA | NA | TRBJ2-5 | TRBV5-6 | CASSFLASGETQYF | TGTGCCAGCAGCTTCCTAGCATCGGGTGAGACCCAGTACTTC
NA | TRBD2 | TRBJ2-1 | TRBV10-1 | CASSSFQRDSYNEQFF | TGCGCCAGCAGTTCTTTTCAGCGGGATTCCTACAATGAGCAGTTCTTC
once | TRBD1 | TRBJ1-1 | TRBV25-1 | CASRNSGGMNTEAFF | TGTGCCAGCAGGAATTCAGGGGGAATGAACACTGAAGCTTTCTTT
NA | NA | TRBJ2-5 | TRBV12-5 | CASGLVQAGKTQYF | TGTGCTAGTGGTTTGGTACAGGCAGGGAAGACCCAGTACTTC
NA | TRBD1 | TRBJ1-1 | TRBV7-2 | CATRGQGTGTEAFF | TGTGCCACCCGGGGACAGGGGACGGGGACTGAAGCTTTCTTT
NA | NA | TRBJ2-4 | TRBV7-9 | CASSRITDGQVKNIQYF | TGTGCCAGCAGCCGTATTACCGATGGGCAAGTCAAAAACATTCAGTACTTC
NA | NA | TRBJ1-2 | TRBV6-5 | CASSYSGEPYGYTF | TGTGCCAGCAGTTACTCAGGGGAACCCTATGGCTACACCTTC
NA | NA | TRBJ2-1 | TRBV18 | CASSPPGRRSYNEQFF | TGTGCCAGCTCGCCGCCAGGGAGGAGGTCCTACAATGAGCAGTTCTTC
NA | TRBD1 | TRBJ2-1 | TRBV5-1 | CASSWGDRTHNEQFF | TGCGCCAGCAGTTGGGGGGACAGGACGCACAATGAGCAGTTCTTC
NA | NA | TRBJ1-4 | TRBV20-1 | CSAREEKLFF | TGCAGTGCTAGAGAAGAAAAACTGTTTTTT
NA | NA | TRBJ1-5 | TRBV5-6 | CASSLAAGGSQPQHF | TGTGCCAGCAGCTTGGCGGCCGGGGGTTCACAGCCCCAGCATTTT
NA | TRBD1 | TRBJ1-2 | TRBV19 | CASSIVVETGNGYTF | TGTGCCAGTAGTATAGTCGTCGAGACAGGGAATGGCTACACCTTC
NA | TRBD2 | TRBJ2-7 | TRBV29-1 | CSVGGLGTSGRPPYEQYF | TGCAGCGTTGGCGGATTAGGGACTAGCGGGAGGCCTCCTTACGAGCAGTACTTC
NA | TRBD2 | TRBJ2-7 | TRBV7-6 | CASSLRTSGTEQYF | TGTGCCAGCAGCCTAAGGACTAGCGGGACTGAGCAGTACTTC
NA | TRBD1 | TRBJ2-4 | TRBV6-6 | CASSDAGTGKNIQYF | TGTGCCAGCAGTGACGCCGGGACAGGAAAAAACATTCAGTACTTC
once | NA | TRBJ1-2 | TRBV11-2 | CASSQGRIDPNYGYTF | TGTGCCAGCAGCCAGGGACGGATCGATCCTAACTATGGCTACACCTTC
NA | NA | TRBJ1-2 | TRBV5-1 | CASSSGEGIYGYTF | TGCGCCAGCAGTTCAGGGGAAGGGATCTATGGCTACACCTTC
NA | NA | TRBJ1-1 | TRBV19 | CASKQGLNTEAFF | TGTGCCAGTAAGCAGGGGCTGAACACTGAAGCTTTCTTT
once | TRBD2 | TRBJ2-5 | TRBV28 | CASSSTSGRVGTQYF | TGTGCCAGCAGTTCCACTAGCGGGAGGGTGGGGACCCAGTACTTC
NA | NA | TRBJ2-7 | TRBV2 | CASSEALGTEQYF | TGTGCCAGCAGTGAAGCGCTCGGGACAGAGCAGTACTTC
NA | TRBD1 | TRBJ2-5 | TRBV10-3 | CAISYRGQETQYF | TGTGCCATCAGTTACAGGGGTCAAGAGACCCAGTACTTC
NA | TRBD1 | TRBJ2-6 | TRBV10-2 | CASSESAGGVGANVLTF | TGCGCCAGCAGTGAGTCGGCAGGGGGAGTTGGGGCCAACGTCCTGACTTTC
NA | NA | TRBJ2-3 | TRBV5-1 | CASSPGKSTDTQYF | TGCGCCAGCAGCCCAGGGAAGAGCACAGATACGCAGTATTTT
NA | NA | TRBJ2-5 | TRBV19 | CASSPGDLGETQYF | TGTGCCAGTAGTCCGGGAGACCTAGGGGAGACCCAGTACTTC
NA | NA | TRBJ2-7 | TRBV18 | CVSSPTGFEQYF | TGTGTCAGCTCACCAACAGGGTTCGAGCAGTACTTC
NA | NA | TRBJ1-4 | TRBV5-1 | CASSPDSATNEKLFF | TGCGCCAGCAGCCCGGACAGCGCAACTAATGAAAAACTGTTTTTT
NA | TRBD1 | TRBJ2-3 | TRBV7-3 | CASSSQPGQGKATQYF | TGTGCCAGCAGCTCCCAGCCGGGACAGGGGAAAGCCACGCAGTATTTT
NA | TRBD1 | TRBJ2-7 | TRBV18 | CASSPPGQGAHEQYF | TGTGCCAGCTCACCACCGGGACAGGGGGCCCACGAGCAGTACTTC
few | NA | TRBJ1-1 | TRBV9 | CASSVTVNTEAFF | TGTGCCAGCAGCGTAACGGTGAACACTGAAGCTTTCTTT
NA | TRBD1 | TRBJ1-5 | TRBV18 | CASSPGTGGRNQPQHF | TGTGCCAGCTCACCGGGGACAGGGGGGCGCAATCAGCCCCAGCATTTT
NA | TRBD2 | TRBJ2-5 | TRBV7-9 | CASSRVGGRETQYF | TGTGCCAGCAGTCGAGTGGGCGGGAGGGAGACCCAGTACTTC
NA | NA | TRBJ2-4 | TRBV18 | CASSQRGGDIQYF | TGTGCCAGCTCACAGCGTGGTGGGGACATTCAGTACTTC